Following are 3 T cell receptor beta chains from one sample sequenced in a study of control samples from healthy donors and cancer patients (dated by TCRdb to the early 2020s). Libraries were built with the immunoSEQ multiplex PCR assay. Imported from immuneACCESS, the table was reduced by TCRdb to in-frame sequences with V and J called. These copies leave out some clones; in studies compared against another copy, an unresolved V gene accounts for under half, and the cause of the remainder is not known. The sample yields approximately 100,000 clones; approximately 90% were counted once. The ten largest clones represent about 16% of the sample. Specimen: blood. These receptors were obtained from a woman between 50 and 59 years old in good health.

In its sample, this clone was seen a few times. This chain links TRBV7-9 with TRBJ2-7; the D is unclear. The CDR3 runs 11 residues. In germline, CDR1 is SEHNR, CDR2 FQNEAQ (reference sequence). V lost 1 base, J lost 4 bases, and 2 bases lay in between. CDR3: CASSLEYEQYF. The CDR3 DNA reads as TGTGCCAGCAGCTTAGAGTACGAGCAGTACTTC. Based on the CDR3 plus reference TRBV7-9 and TRBJ2-7, the full variable domain is DTGVSQNPRHKITKRGQNVTFRCDPISEHNRLYWYRQTLGQGPEFLTYFQNEAQLEKSRLLSDRFSAERPKGSFSTLEIQRTEQGDSAMYLCASSLEYEQYFGPGTRLTVT.

V and J are TRBV12-3 or TRBV12-4 and TRBJ2-7; D not resolved. V was pared by 5 bases and J by 4 bases, with 9 bases between. The CDR3 is 12 amino acids. CDR3 DNA: TGTGCCAGCAGTATGACTGGGTACGAGCAGTACGTC. Amino acids: CASSMTGYEQYV.

The J gene is TRBJ2-7, the V gene TRBV7-9; D is unresolved. The CDR3 consists of 15 residues. Germline lookup yields CDR1 SEHNR and CDR2 FQNEAQ (reference sequence). V was shortened by 2 bases and J by 0 bases, with 11 bases between the two germline ends. The CDR3 DNA reads as TGTGCCAGCAGCTTAAAATCAGTGAACTCCTACGAGCAGTACTTC. This gives the protein CASSLKSVNSYEQYF.